What follows are 22 T cell receptor beta chains derived from one specimen sequenced in a study of shared clonotypes between healthy human individuals. Assay used: immunoSEQ multiplex PCR; TCRdb lists only in-frame clones, some missing. The profile shows roughly 2,500,000 clones, 80% to 95% of them singletons. Sequencing was done on a sample of naive CD4+ T cells from PBMCs. The subset is: CD45RA+ positively selected. The receptors originated from a man younger than 35 in good health. Some clones in this sample may be carry-over from other donors' samples.

The chain uses TRBV2 and TRBJ2-5; maybe TRBD1 (6 bases). Trimming took off 7 bases at V and 5 bases at J, with 20 bases between the two ends. CDR3 size: 15 residues. CDR1 and CDR2 from the germline V gene are SNHLY and FYNNEI. CDR3 residues: CASKNEQGPRETQYF. As DNA, the CDR3 is TGTGCCAGCAAGAACGAACAGGGACCTCGGGAGACCCAGTACTTC.

This rearrangement joins TRBV27 to TRBJ1-3; D is possibly TRBD1 (5 bases). The ends were cut back, 4 bases at V and 2 bases at J, with 9 bases in the middle. CDR1 is MNHEY, CDR2 SMNVEV, per germline (reference sequence). The CDR3 is made up of 14 amino acids. The CDR3 DNA follows: TGTGCCAGCAGTTCCCACAGGACTGGAAACACCATATATTTT. As protein: CASSSHRTGNTIYF.

The chain links TRBV27 to TRBJ1-5; tentatively, D is TRBD1 (6 bases). V dropped 0 bases and J dropped 11 bases, with 14 bases sitting between them. The CDR3 runs to 14 residues. Germline CDR1 is MNHEY and CDR2 is SMNVEV (reference sequence). The CDR3 spells CASSLSMDSLTQHF. CDR3 DNA: TGTGCCAGCAGTTTATCAATGGACAGTCTAACCCAGCATTTT.

Comments on this clone: The junction departs from germline at one end; a sequencing error may be responsible. This chain joins TRBV7-2 and TRBJ1-3; 10 bases match TRBD1. CDR1 is SGHTA, CDR2 FQGNSA, per germline. The CDR3 is 15 residues long. CDR3: CASSADRGSGNIIYF. As DNA, the CDR3 is TGTGCCAGCAGCGCGGACAGGGGGTCGGGAAACATCATATATTTT.

This clone has just one count. The chain combines TRBV29-1 with TRBJ1-5; D is perhaps TRBD1 (6 bases). This CDR3 has 13 residues. V was shortened by 7 bases and J by 5 bases, with 15 bases between the two germline ends. CDR1 is SQVTM and CDR2 is ANQGSEA in the germline V gene. The CDR3 DNA reads as TGCAGCGCCAGCAGGGGCTTGGATCAGCCCCAGCATTTT. Residues: CSASRGLDQPQHF.

This chain links TRBV4-2 with TRBJ2-7; D is possibly TRBD2 (5 bases). The CDR3 has 15 residues. V was cut by 2 bases and J by 3 bases, with 14 bases left in between. From germline, CDR1 is LGHNA and CDR2 YNFKEQ. The CDR3 loop is CASSQSEGPHYEQYF. As DNA, the CDR3 is TGTGCCAGCAGCCAATCTGAGGGTCCCCACTACGAGCAGTACTTC.

This chain uses TRBV28 with TRBJ2-5, with D possibly matching TRBD2 (6 bases). CDR1 and CDR2 (germline): MDHEN, SYDVKM. The V gene lost 8 bases and the J gene lost 1 base, with 17 bases spanning the gap. The CDR3 length is 15 residues. The CDR3 sequence is CASQKGGGAQETQYF. The CDR3 coding sequence is TGTGCCAGCCAAAAGGGTGGAGGGGCCCAAGAGACCCAGTACTTC.

The genes are TRBV11-2 and TRBJ2-1, with TRBD2 identical over 16 bases. Germline CDR1 is SGHAT and CDR2 is FQNNGV. The CDR3 length is 16 residues. Trimming removed 6 bases from V and 7 bases from J; junction bases left unmatched: 6. DNA of the CDR3: TGTGCCAGCAGGGGACTAGCGGGAGGGATTTTGAATGAGCAGTTCTTC. Its translation: CASRGLAGGILNEQFF.

The V and J genes are TRBV28 and TRBJ1-1, with D maybe TRBD1 (6 bases). Germline V gene sequence: CDR1 MDHEN, CDR2 SYDVKM. CDR3 length: 12 amino acids. The germline V and J ends were trimmed by 8 bases and 6 bases, with 13 bases remaining between them. The DNA of the CDR3 is TGTGCCAGCGTCCCGAGGGGGGCTGAAGCTTTCTTT. It specifies CASVPRGAEAFF.

Comment on this clone: The germline gene is not matched at one end of the junction; a read error may be the cause. The chain couples TRBV6-1 to TRBJ1-5; 9 bases fit TRBD1. The V gene's germline CDR1 is MNHNS and CDR2 SASEGT. The length of the CDR3 is 14 residues. CDR3: CASREGTGNQPQHF. The CDR3 DNA reads TGTGCCAGCAGAGAAGGGACAGGGAATCAGCCCCAGCATTTT.

The V and J genes are TRBV4-1 and TRBJ2-7; D not resolved. V lost 4 bases and J 9 bases, leaving 19 bases between the germline ends. The CDR3 has 14 residues. Germline values: CDR1 MGHRA, CDR2 YSYEKL. The CDR3 sequence is CASSPLGLAYGQYF. For the CDR3, the DNA is TGCGCCAGCAGCCCCCTCGGGTTGGCCTATGGGCAGTACTTC.

The chain has TRBV25-1 and TRBJ1-4; 7 nucleotides line up with TRBD1. V dropped 6 bases and J dropped 12; count of bases not matched to a gene: 7. The CDR3 totals 12 residues. Germline V CDR1 and CDR2: MGHDK, SYGVNS. The CDR3 DNA reads TGTGCCAGCAGCACAGACAGGGTTGAACTGTTTTTT. It is translated as CASSTDRVELFF.

CDR3 amino acids: CASSYDGLGAYEQYF. CDR3 nucleotide sequence: TGTGCCAGCAGTTACGACGGGTTAGGGGCCTACGAGCAGTACTTC. The genes are TRBV6-5 and TRBJ2-7; D perhaps matches TRBD1 (5 bases). V gave up 2 bases and J gave up 2 bases, with 13 bases separating them. CDR1 and CDR2 (germline): MNHEY, SVGAGI. CDR3 length: 15 amino acids.

The chain recombines TRBV10-3 with TRBJ2-1; a weak D match, TRBD2 (6 bases). This CDR3 is 13 amino acids long. Germline CDR1 is ENHRY and CDR2 is SYGVKD. V lost 9 bases to trimming and J lost 8 bases, with 17 bases between them. The CDR3 here is CAMTGHPGDEQFF. The DNA of the CDR3 is TGTGCCATGACGGGGCACCCGGGGGATGAGCAGTTCTTC.

V and J are TRBV19 and TRBJ2-1, with D unclear. Germline V CDR1 and CDR2: LNHDA, SQIVND (reference sequence). V gave up 3 bases and J gave up 8 bases, with 14 bases separating them. The CDR3 spans 14 residues. CDR3 in DNA: TGTGCCAGTAGTATGACCCCTCCTAGTTATGAGCAGTTCTTC. Translated: CASSMTPPSYEQFF.

The chain has TRBV5-1 and TRBJ1-1, with D possibly TRBD1 on 5 matching bases. The germline gives CDR1 SGHRS, CDR2 YFSETQ. Trimming pared 5 bases from V and 4 bases from J, leaving 15 bases between. The CDR3 has 14 residues. CDR3 DNA: TGCGCCAGCAGTCGCACTACCGGGACCACTGAAGCTTTCTTT. It encodes CASSRTTGTTEAFF.

The chain recombines TRBV2 with TRBJ2-1; D is perhaps TRBD1 (6 bases). V was shortened by 10 bases and J by 4 bases, with 11 bases between the two germline ends. The germline CDR1 and CDR2 sequences are SNHLY and FYNNEI. This CDR3 contains 12 residues. DNA for the CDR3: TGTGCCAACAGGGCAGTGTACAATGAGCAGTTCTTC. Its protein is CANRAVYNEQFF.

The chain uses TRBV27 and TRBJ1-2; D perhaps matches TRBD1 (5 bases). V was trimmed by 4 bases and J by 1 base, leaving 28 bases between them. Germline-derived CDR1 and CDR2 are MNHEY and SMNVEV (reference sequence). The CDR3 is made up of 20 amino acids. The CDR3 DNA is TGTGCCAGCAGTTGGCGGTCGTCCGGGACCGTTCCTTATGATAACTATGGCTACACCTTC. Translated: CASSWRSSGTVPYDNYGYTF.

The rearrangement joins TRBV30 to TRBJ1-1, with D possibly being TRBD1 (5 bases). Germline V lookup: CDR1 GTSNPN, CDR2 SVGIG (reference sequence). The length of the CDR3 is 15 residues. The V end was cut by 5 bases, the J end by 4 bases, with 20 bases between. The CDR3, as DNA: TGTGCCTGGGGCAAGCTGCGGGGCATGTCCACTGAAGCTTTCTTT. This sequence encodes CAWGKLRGMSTEAFF.

About this clone itself: This sample includes further DNA sequences coding for the same CDR3. The rearrangement links TRBV5-4 to TRBJ2-2; 13 nucleotides match TRBD2. This CDR3 contains 16 residues. V dropped 0 bases and J dropped 8; count of bases not matched to a gene: 4. Germline values: CDR1 SGHNT, CDR2 YYREEE (reference sequence). The CDR3 DNA is TGTGCCAGCAGCTTGGGGACTAGCGGGAGACTTGGGGAGCTGTTTTTT. It encodes CASSLGTSGRLGELFF.

The chain has TRBV4-2 and TRBJ1-5; D perhaps matches TRBD1 (5 bases). This CDR3 comprises 17 residues. V was shortened by 1 base and J by 4 bases, with 17 bases between the two germline ends. CDR1 and CDR2 from the germline V gene are LGHNA and YNFKEQ. The CDR3 sequence is CASSQGSPQGPNQPQHF. In DNA form, the CDR3 reads TGTGCCAGCAGCCAAGGATCCCCCCAGGGCCCTAATCAGCCCCAGCATTTT.

As for this clone: Distinct nucleotide sequences in the sample also encode this CDR3. The chain is built from TRBV7-2 and TRBJ2-1, with D perhaps TRBD1 (6 bases). Germline loops: CDR1 SGHTA, CDR2 FQGNSA. This CDR3 region has 13 residues. Trimming left V 4 bases short and J 5 bases short, with 9 bases between. DNA of the CDR3: TGTGCCAGCAGCTCCCAGGGGAACAATGAGCAGTTCTTC. The encoded protein is CASSSQGNNEQFF.